The 20 T cell receptor beta chains below come from one sample, sequenced in a study of T-cell memory formation after mild COVID-19. A single record per CDR3 protein comes from TCRdb applying MiXCR to the 5' RACE reads. The table lists roughly 340,000 distinct CDR3 sequences, roughly 15% of them singletons, with more than 20% in the top ten. The material sequenced was PBMCs or a T cell subset sorted from them (not recorded which). These receptors were taken from a man aged 18 to 30 who had mild COVID-19 (a few samples of this study predate the infection). Cell type and time point are not known.

This clonotype was counted between two and nine times. The V and J genes are TRBV19 and TRBJ1-1; no reliable D call. With 3 bases removed from V and 6 bases from J, the gap between germline ends came to 17 bases. There are 15 residues in the CDR3. Per the germline V gene, CDR1 is LNHDA and CDR2 is SQIVND (reference sequence). In DNA form, the CDR3 reads TGTGCCAGTAGTATCCACAGTCCGGAGCGTGCTGAAGCTTTCTTT. Translating gives CASSIHSPERAEAFF.

This chain uses TRBV7-9 with TRBJ1-5, with a weak D call TRBD1 (5 bases). Germline-derived CDR1 and CDR2 are SEHNR and FQNEAQ (reference sequence). V dropped 5 bases and J dropped 6 bases, with 8 bases sitting between them. The CDR3 has 12 residues. CDR3 sequence (DNA): TGTGCCAGCAGCCCCCAGGGTCAGCCCCAGCATTTT. Translation gives CASSPQGQPQHF.

This chain joins TRBV6-6 and TRBJ2-5, with 7 bases that match TRBD2. CDR1 is MNHNY and CDR2 is SVGAGI in the germline V gene (reference sequence). J gave up 2 bases and V 4 bases, and 4 bases lay outside the gene matches. The CDR3 extends over 14 amino acids. CDR3 sequence reads: CASSFGGSQETQYF. The CDR3 DNA sequence: TGTGCCAGCAGTTTCGGGGGGTCGCAAGAGACCCAGTACTTC.

This clonotype was counted ten times or more. The chain links TRBV4-3 to TRBJ2-7; D is tentatively TRBD1 or TRBD2 (6 bases each). V was cut by 0 bases and J by 7 bases, with 13 bases left in between. Germline V gene lookup returns CDR1 LGHNA and CDR2 YSLEER. The CDR3 has 14 residues. The DNA of the CDR3 is TGCGCCAGCAGCCAAGAAGGGGGGCGGTGGGAGCAGTACGTC. Translated, it gives CASSQEGGRWEQYV.

This chain joins TRBV28 and TRBJ2-3, with 7 bases matching TRBD1. CDR3 length: 16 residues. J lost 6 bases, V lost 5 bases, and 14 bases had no gene match. Germline-derived CDR1 and CDR2 are MDHEN and SYDVKM. CDR3: CASSPPTGLVGDTQYF. DNA for the CDR3: TGTGCCAGCAGTCCCCCGACAGGGTTGGTGGGGGATACGCAGTATTTT.

This clonotype was recorded a few times. The chain is built from TRBV5-4 and TRBJ1-3; no definite D call. This CDR3 is 14 amino acids long. Trimming left V 2 bases short and J 0 bases short, with 6 bases between. Looked up from germline, CDR1 is SGHNT and CDR2 is YYREEE (reference sequence). The CDR3 reads CASSFGDSGNTIYF. The CDR3 DNA is TGTGCCAGCAGCTTCGGGGACTCTGGAAACACCATATATTTT.

The rearrangement uses TRBV9 and TRBJ2-4; 14 bases are a match to TRBD2. The CDR3 consists of 18 residues. Germline V lookup: CDR1 SGDLS, CDR2 YYNGEE. With V trimmed by 3 bases and J by 0 bases, 5 bases remained unmatched. The CDR3 DNA reads TGTGCCAGCAGCGCCGGGACTAGCGGGGGATTAGCCAAAAACATTCAGTACTTC. The encoded protein is CASSAGTSGGLAKNIQYF.

This clonotype has a handful of counts. The V call is TRBV6-4, the J call TRBJ2-3, with a weak D call TRBD2 (7 bases). Looked up from germline, CDR1 is MRHNA and CDR2 is SNTAGT. V was shortened by 0 bases and J by 5 bases, with 12 bases between the two germline ends. This CDR3 comprises 15 residues. In DNA form, the CDR3 reads TGTGCCAGCAGTGACTCGGGGGGGGGCGGAGATACGCAGTATTTT. As protein: CASSDSGGGGDTQYF.

The chain is built from TRBV7-3 and TRBJ2-3; D gene uncertain. This CDR3 is 15 amino acids long. V dropped 4 bases and J dropped 0 bases, with 11 bases sitting between them. The germline gives CDR1 SGHTA, CDR2 FQGTGA. CDR3 loop: CASSSGGVSTDTQYF. CDR3 bases: TGTGCCAGCAGCTCCGGTGGGGTTAGCACAGATACGCAGTATTTT.

The chain uses TRBV12-3 or TRBV12-4 and TRBJ1-2; unclear D gene. This CDR3 is 11 amino acids long. The V end was cut by 6 bases, the J end by 5 bases, with 7 bases between. The CDR3 protein is CASRWEYGYTF. The DNA of the CDR3 is TGTGCCAGCAGATGGGAATATGGCTACACCTTC.

The chain has TRBV4-3 and TRBJ2-3; 11 bases line up with TRBD2. The J segment lost 1 base and the V segment lost 4 bases, leaving 10 bases of the junction unmatched. Germline CDR1 reads LGHNA; CDR2 reads YSLEER. This CDR3 spans 18 amino acids. DNA for the CDR3: TGCGCCAGCAGCCCTAGCATGACTAGCGGGGTTCGCACAGATACGCAGTATTTT. Translation gives CASSPSMTSGVRTDTQYF.

In its sample, this clonotype was seen a few times. The genes are TRBV12-3 or TRBV12-4 and TRBJ1-4; D uncertain. With 1 base removed from V and 10 bases from J, the gap between germline ends came to 13 bases. There are 14 residues in the CDR3. The CDR3 is CASSLGVGFGKLFF. In nucleotides, the CDR3 is TGTGCCAGCAGTTTAGGTGTGGGGTTTGGAAAACTGTTTTTT.

This clonotype was detected only a few times. The rearrangement uses TRBV7-2 and TRBJ1-5; a weak D match, TRBD1 (5 bases). Trimming pared 4 bases from V and 3 bases from J, leaving 13 bases between. Germline CDR1 SGHTA, CDR2 FQGNSA. The CDR3 has 15 amino acids. As DNA, the CDR3 is TGTGCCAGCAGCTCTTACAGGAGCATCAATCAGCCCCAGCATTTT. Its protein product is CASSSYRSINQPQHF.

This clonotype was counted only a few times. The rearrangement joins TRBV5-1 to TRBJ2-7; D gene uncertain. The germline CDR1 and CDR2 sequences are SGHRS and YFSETQ. This CDR3 has 12 amino acids. V dropped 2 bases and J dropped 3 bases, with 6 bases sitting between them. The CDR3 spells CASSLQDYEQYF. The DNA for the CDR3 is TGCGCCAGCAGCTTACAAGACTACGAGCAGTACTTC.

In the case of this clonotype: Possible read error: a much larger clone is one base away. V and J are TRBV5-1 and TRBJ1-1; D is unclear. CDR3 length equals 13 residues. Germline CDR1 and CDR2: SGHRS and YFSETQ. CDR3 sequence (DNA): TGCTCCAGCAGCTTCGACGGTAGCACTGAAGCTTTCTTT. It encodes CSSSFDGSTEAFF. Together with reference TRBV5-1 and TRBJ1-1, the CDR3 gives the full variable domain: KAGVTQTPRYLIKTRGQQVTLSCSPISGHRSVSWYQQTPGQGLQFLFEYFSETQRNKGNFPGRFSGRQFSNSRSEMNVSTLELGDSALYLCSSSFDGSTEAFFGQGTRLTVV.

The chain uses TRBV5-1 and TRBJ2-7, with D perhaps TRBD1 (5 bases). The CDR3 extends over 14 amino acids. Germline CDR1 is SGHRS and CDR2 is YFSETQ. Trimming removed 0 bases at V and 3 bases at J, with 10 bases between. The CDR3 protein is CASSLESGNYEQYF. DNA of the CDR3: TGCGCCAGCAGCTTGGAGTCAGGGAACTACGAGCAGTACTTC.

J is TRBJ2-7 and V is TRBV18, with D tentatively TRBD1 (5 bases). Looked up from germline, CDR1 is KGHSH and CDR2 is LQKENI. This CDR3 is built from 14 residues. V lost 6 bases, J lost 0 bases, and 12 bases lay in between. Here the CDR3 DNA reads TGTGCCAGCTCTCTCGCGACAGCCTCCTACGAGCAGTACTTC. Translated, it gives CASSLATASYEQYF.

The chain recombines TRBV7-2 with TRBJ2-4; TRBD2 might be the D (5 bases). Germline CDR1 SGHTA, CDR2 FQGNSA. Between the trimmed V and J ends, which lost 5 bases and 4 bases, there was a span of 12 bases. CDR3 length equals 14 residues. The CDR3 protein is CASSARLTKNIQYF. The CDR3 DNA sequence: TGTGCCAGCAGCGCGAGACTAACTAAAAACATTCAGTACTTC. Full variable domain (remainder filled in from reference TRBV7-2 and TRBJ2-4): GAGVSQSPSNKVTEKGKDVELRCDPISGHTALYWYRQSLGQGLEFLIYFQGNSAPDKSGLPSDRFSAERTGGSVSTLTIQRTQQEDSAVYLCASSARLTKNIQYFGAGTRLSVL.

The genes are TRBV4-1 and TRBJ1-1; D is unclear. The CDR3 spans 15 residues. CDR1 is MGHRA and CDR2 is YSYEKL in the germline V gene. The V gene lost 1 base and the J gene lost 2 bases, with 11 bases spanning the gap. CDR3 amino acids: CASSQGEAGNTEAFF. The CDR3 bases are TGCGCCAGCAGCCAAGGAGAGGCGGGTAACACTGAAGCTTTCTTT.

V gene TRBV7-2 combines with J gene TRBJ2-1; no clear D. V lost 5 bases and J lost 10, with 9 bases in between. Looked up from germline, CDR1 is SGHTA and CDR2 is FQGNSA. The CDR3 loop spans 11 amino acids. CDR3 bases: TGTGCCAGCAGCGTTAACTACGAGCAGTTCTTC. This sequence encodes CASSVNYEQFF.